The 21 T cell receptor beta chains given below trace back to one sample, sequenced in a study of T-cell memory formation after mild COVID-19. TCRdb processed the 5' RACE reads anew with MiXCR; each CDR3 protein has one entry. The sample records around 180,000 distinct CDR3 sequences, approximately 17% being singletons. Sequenced material: PBMCs or a T cell subset sorted from them (not recorded which). These receptor sequences come from a man between 18 and 29 years old who had mild COVID-19 (a few samples of this study predate the infection). Cell type and time point are not known.

The V gene is TRBV12-3 or TRBV12-4, the J gene TRBJ1-4; the D gene is possibly TRBD1 (6 bases). The V end lost 4 bases, the J end lost 3 bases, and 15 bases lay between the germline ends. The CDR3 is made up of 16 amino acids. The CDR3 sequence: CASSSGGGRSNEKLFF. Written as DNA, the CDR3 is TGTGCCAGCAGTTCGGGTGGGGGCAGATCTAATGAAAAACTGTTTTTT.

This clonotype has at least ten counts. The chain joins TRBV5-1 to TRBJ2-1; 8 bases line up with TRBD2. The germline V gene has CDR1 SGHRS and CDR2 YFSETQ. The CDR3 is 16 amino acids. The V gene end was trimmed by 4 bases and the J gene end by 8 bases; junction bases not matched to a gene: 14. The CDR3 nucleotides are TGCGCCAGCAGCCCCGATATTCCTACTAGCGGCGATGAGCAGTTCTTC. Amino acids: CASSPDIPTSGDEQFF.

The chain is built from TRBV6-2 or TRBV6-3 and TRBJ1-5; weak D call: TRBD1 (5 bases). The CDR3 is 16 amino acids. The ends were cut back, 2 bases at V and 7 bases at J, with 18 bases in the middle. Germline CDR1 reads MNHEY; CDR2 reads SVGEGT. The CDR3: CASSYGFGQGRQPQHF. The CDR3 DNA reads as TGTGCCAGCAGTTACGGGTTTGGCCAGGGTAGACAGCCCCAGCATTTT.

Only a few counts were recorded for this clonotype. The chain carries TRBV25-1 and TRBJ1-1; D perhaps matches TRBD1 (5 bases). V lost 4 bases to trimming and J lost 10 bases, with 13 bases between them. Germline loops: CDR1 MGHDK, CDR2 SYGVNS. There are 12 residues in the CDR3. The CDR3 protein is CASSAQDLAAFF. CDR3 DNA sequence: TGTGCCAGCAGTGCACAGGACCTCGCAGCTTTCTTT.

This clonotype was seen a handful of times. The chain couples TRBV9 to TRBJ2-3; 10 bases align to TRBD2. The germline gives CDR1 SGDLS, CDR2 YYNGEE. This CDR3 spans 17 amino acids. Trimming took 0 bases from V and 0 from J; bases not matched to a gene: 4. CDR3 nucleotide sequence: TGTGCCAGCAGCGTAGGAGCGGGGGGGCCGAGCACAGATACGCAGTATTTT. It yields the protein CASSVGAGGPSTDTQYF.

This sequence joins TRBV19 and TRBJ1-1; D remains unclear. V gave up 5 bases and J gave up 4 bases, with 14 bases separating them. The CDR3 sequence is 14 residues long. Germline lookup yields CDR1 LNHDA and CDR2 SQIVND (reference sequence). The CDR3 bases are TGTGCCAGTAGTCCTTTTCCGGGAAGCACTGAAGCTTTCTTT. Residues: CASSPFPGSTEAFF.

This clonotype came up a few times. The chain recombines TRBV29-1 with TRBJ2-3; 9 bases are a match to TRBD1. This CDR3 comprises 16 residues. The J segment lost 3 bases and the V segment lost 6 bases, leaving 13 bases of the junction unmatched. Germline V gives CDR1 SQVTM, CDR2 ANQGSEA. The CDR3 protein is CSVGDRVSSLTDTQYF. CDR3 sequence (DNA): TGCAGCGTCGGGGACAGGGTTTCGTCCCTTACAGATACGCAGTATTTT.

This clonotype was counted ten times or more. This chain uses TRBV11-2 with TRBJ2-7; no clear D. V lost 5 bases, J lost 2 bases, and 13 bases lay in between. The CDR3 is made up of 14 amino acids. Germline V gives CDR1 SGHAT, CDR2 FQNNGV. The CDR3 DNA sequence: TGTGCCAGCAGCCCACGGGCAGGCACCTACGAGCAGTACTTC. Translation gives CASSPRAGTYEQYF.

This clonotype was detected only a few times. The chain employs TRBV5-1 and TRBJ1-6; D unresolved. Looked up from germline, CDR1 is SGHRS and CDR2 is YFSETQ. V shed 3 bases and J shed 9 bases, with 10 bases lying between them. The CDR3 is 13 residues long. The CDR3 region is CASSSGPISPLHF. CDR3 DNA: TGCGCCAGCAGCTCAGGACCGATTTCACCCCTCCACTTT.

This clonotype was counted only a few times. The rearrangement joins TRBV6-6 to TRBJ1-1; TRBD1 matches 7 bases. The CDR3 sequence is 12 residues long. CDR1 is MNHNY, CDR2 SVGAGI, per germline (reference sequence). V lost 7 bases and J lost 8; bases outside the gene matches: 7. CDR3 in DNA: TGTGCCAGCAAAACCCGGGACAGAGAAGCTTTCTTT. Amino acids: CASKTRDREAFF.

CDR3 nucleotide sequence: TGTGCCAGCAGTTACCCTTTTAGGGCAGCCCAATCTAGCACAGATACGCAGTATTTT. Protein: CASSYPFRAAQSSTDTQYF. The chain combines TRBV6-6 with TRBJ2-3, with unresolved D. The germline V and J ends were trimmed by 2 bases and 0 bases, with 21 bases remaining between them. The germline gives CDR1 MNHNY, CDR2 SVGAGI (reference sequence). CDR3 length: 19 residues.

This clonotype was recorded once. The V gene is TRBV9, the J gene TRBJ2-3; D unresolved. Germline values: CDR1 SGDLS, CDR2 YYNGEE. V was trimmed by 0 bases and J by 0 bases, leaving 5 bases between them. This CDR3 is 14 amino acids long. The CDR3 sequence: CASSVAGSTDTQYF. CDR3 bases: TGTGCCAGCAGCGTAGCTGGGAGCACAGATACGCAGTATTTT.

V is TRBV4-2 and J is TRBJ1-1; no clear D gene. The V end was cut by 2 bases, the J end by 1 base, with 14 bases between. Germline loops: CDR1 LGHNA, CDR2 YNFKEQ. The CDR3 length is 16 residues. DNA for the CDR3: TGTGCCAGCAGCCAAAGGTTGGGTCAGTCGAACACTGAAGCTTTCTTT. Residues: CASSQRLGQSNTEAFF.

This clonotype was detected only a few times. This chain joins TRBV20-1 and TRBJ1-5; possibly TRBD1 for D (6 bases). The V and J ends lost 4 bases and 0 bases respectively, with 10 bases between them. There are 14 residues in the CDR3. CDR1 is DFQATT, CDR2 SNEGSKA, per germline (reference sequence). The CDR3 spells CSATQGSSNQPQHF. In DNA, the CDR3 is TGCAGTGCTACCCAGGGGAGTAGCAATCAGCCCCAGCATTTT.

This clonotype was recorded a few times. The CDR3 sequence is CASSPTGRVVEKLFF. In DNA, the CDR3 is TGTGCCAGCAGTCCAACCGGAAGGGTGGTGGAAAAACTGTTTTTT. The gene calls are TRBV27 and TRBJ1-4; unclear D gene. The CDR3 contains 15 residues. Germline-derived CDR1 and CDR2 are MNHEY and SMNVEV (reference sequence). Trimming left V 5 bases short and J 8 bases short, with 18 bases between.

This sequence joins TRBV7-2 and TRBJ2-7; 10 positions match TRBD2. CDR3 length: 12 amino acids. With 5 bases clipped from V and 8 bases from J, the junction kept 3 bases outside the gene matches. Germline V lookup: CDR1 SGHTA, CDR2 FQGNSA. For the CDR3, the DNA is TGTGCCAGCAGCCTGGGACTAGCGAAGCAGTACTTC. It codes for CASSLGLAKQYF.

This rearrangement joins TRBV5-1 to TRBJ2-1, with 7 positions matching TRBD1. CDR3 size: 15 residues. Germline V gives CDR1 SGHRS, CDR2 YFSETQ. The J segment lost 5 bases and the V segment lost 4 bases, leaving 9 bases of the junction unmatched. CDR3 sequence: CASSPRGQQNNEQFF. CDR3 sequence (DNA): TGCGCCAGCAGCCCCAGGGGACAGCAGAACAATGAGCAGTTCTTC.

This clonotype was seen more than once but under ten times. The rearrangement joins TRBV5-6 to TRBJ2-2; D is ambiguous. Germline V gene data show CDR1 as SGHDT and CDR2 as YYEEEE. The CDR3 runs to 14 residues. Trimming took off 2 bases at V and 0 bases at J, with 5 bases between the two ends. CDR3 region: CASSFGANTGELFF. CDR3 nucleotides: TGTGCCAGCAGCTTTGGGGCGAACACCGGGGAGCTGTTTTTT. The whole variable domain, remainder taken from reference TRBV5-6 and TRBJ2-2, is DAGVTQSPTHLIKTRGQQVTLRCSPKSGHDTVSWYQQALGQGPQFIFQYYEEEERQRGNFPDRFSGHQFPNYSSELNVNALLLGDSALYLCASSFGANTGELFFGEGSRLTVL.

There are a few counts of this clonotype. The chain combines TRBV20-1 with TRBJ2-1; the D gene is possibly TRBD2 (6 bases). The V gene's germline CDR1 is DFQATT and CDR2 SNEGSKA (reference sequence). This CDR3 has 14 amino acids. Between the trimmed V and J ends, which lost 4 bases and 3 bases, there was a span of 13 bases. The CDR3 reads CSATGGAIYNEQFF. CDR3 sequence (DNA): TGCAGTGCTACTGGAGGGGCAATCTACAATGAGCAGTTCTTC.

A few counts support this clonotype. The CDR3 region is CASSYSGLYEQYV. The CDR3 region has the DNA TGTGCCAGCAGTTACTCCGGCCTCTACGAGCAGTACGTC. The chain combines TRBV6-6 with TRBJ2-7; D uncertain. The CDR3 loop spans 13 amino acids. V gave up 0 bases and J gave up 3 bases, with 6 bases separating them. The germline V gene encodes CDR1 MNHNY and CDR2 SVGAGI (reference sequence).

This chain connects TRBV7-2 to TRBJ1-1; D may be TRBD1 (6 bases). Germline CDR1 SGHTA, CDR2 FQGNSA. The CDR3 loop spans 16 amino acids. V lost 5 bases and J lost 1, with 17 bases in between. As DNA, the CDR3 is TGTGCCAGCAGCCCCTTAAGGACAGCGAAGAACACTGAAGCTTTCTTT. As protein: CASSPLRTAKNTEAFF.